This TCR beta chain is from a study of blood T cell repertoires in COVID-19. Across the study: The United States, Italy and Spain supplied acute and convalescent COVID-19 samples. T cells, B-cell-depleted T cells, or PBMCs provided the cDNA or gDNA that served as material.

The V gene lost 0 bases and the J gene lost 5 bases, with 13 bases spanning the gap. The CDR3 totals 15 residues. Germline V gene data show CDR1 as KGHSH and CDR2 as LQKENI. In the study's own analysis: Counts of nucleated cells, estimated from reference gene primer amplification, were obtained. TCRdb keeps only in-frame clones here, not all; method: immunoSEQ multiplex PCR. The V and J calls and the clone size are those of that table, but D and trimming were determined from the DNA. Of approximately 160,000 clones in the sample, 76% are singletons; the top ten hold less than 4.5%. The origin of this receptor is a woman older than 75 with acute or convalescent COVID-19. The sample consisted of peripheral blood. The rearrangement uses TRBV18 and TRBJ1-2; D gene unclear. The CDR3 loop is CASSPPAGREYGYTF. Here the CDR3 DNA reads TGTGCCAGCTCACCACCCGCCGGGAGGGAGTATGGCTACACCTTC.